The entry below gives a single TCR beta chain sequence along with its context. Its target is not known. Sequence at one end of the junction differs from germline and may be a read error. The entry originates in a study of blood T cells in healthy people across ages. The study's findings and limits: Those diversity estimates obtained from one million T cells were thought to be underestimates.

The CDR3 is 16 amino acids. Germline CDR1 is SGHTS and CDR2 is YDEGEE. The second PCR ran roughly 6 to 11 cycles with a sample-barcoded 5' primer and J-beta primers. Each CDR3 protein is one row after TCRdb ran MiXCR on the 5' RACE reads. The sample holds about 800,000 distinct CDR3 sequences, roughly 25% seen once. These same records also appear under a second study, on T cells of mothers and their children.

The sequencing input was blood. The source of this sequence is a boy younger than 18 in good health. The rearrangement links TRBV5-8 to TRBJ2-7; tentatively, D is TRBD1 (7 bases). Written as DNA, the CDR3 is TGTGTCAGCAGCTTTTTTGTGGCGGGACAGTCCTACGAGCAGTACTTC. Protein sequence: CVSSFFVAGQSYEQYF. Filled out from reference TRBV5-8 and TRBJ2-7, the complete variable domain reads EAGVTQSPTHLIKTRGQQATLRCSPISGHTSVYWYQQALGLGLQFLLWYDEGEERNRGNFPPRFSGRQFPNYSSELNVNALELEDSALYLCVSSFFVAGQSYEQYFGPGTRLTVT.